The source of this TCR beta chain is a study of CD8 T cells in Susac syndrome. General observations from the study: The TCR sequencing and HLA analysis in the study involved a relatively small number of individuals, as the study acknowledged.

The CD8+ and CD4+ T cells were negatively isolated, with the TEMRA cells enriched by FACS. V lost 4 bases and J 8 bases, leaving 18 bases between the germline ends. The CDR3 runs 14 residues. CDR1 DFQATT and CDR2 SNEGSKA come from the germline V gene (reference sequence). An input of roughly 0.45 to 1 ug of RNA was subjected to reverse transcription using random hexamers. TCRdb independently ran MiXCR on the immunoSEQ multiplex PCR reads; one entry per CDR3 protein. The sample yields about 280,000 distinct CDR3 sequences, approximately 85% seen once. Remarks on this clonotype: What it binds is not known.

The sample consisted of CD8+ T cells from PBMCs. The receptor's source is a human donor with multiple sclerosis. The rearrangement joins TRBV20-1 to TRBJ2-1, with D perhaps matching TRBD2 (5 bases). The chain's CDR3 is CSAKEGFSGYEQFF. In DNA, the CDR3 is TGCAGTGCTAAAGAAGGGTTCTCGGGGTATGAGCAGTTCTTC.